This TCR beta chain was observed in a study of shared clonotypes between healthy human individuals. At the level of the study: The donor group consisted of a couple of women and three men, aged 18 to 49. CD8 memory received one plate per donor, CD8 naive two, CD4 memory three and CD4 naive three.

The study's findings and limits: It was only blood that was sampled, and tissue repertoires likely differ. Larger richness was generally estimated for naive than memory subsets.

Of note for this clone: Its antigen is still unknown. Just one base apart from a much larger clone, this may be a read error.

Germline CDR1 reads MNHNS; CDR2 reads SASEGT. The CDR3 spans 11 residues. Measured with immunoSEQ multiplex PCR; TCRdb has only the in-frame clones, and not every one. This repertoire shows over 700,000 clones, 72% found once; its top ten account for under 2%. The V gene is TRBV6-1, the J gene TRBJ2-5; D is uncertain. The better agreement between TRBJ2-7 and the DNA end casts doubt on the J call. The sequenced sample was memory CD4+ T cells sorted from blood. Described subset: CD45RA-negative fraction. The origin of this receptor is a woman aged 25-40 years in good health. The CDR3: CASSDFYEQYF. CDR3 in DNA: TGTGCCAGCAGTGATTTTTACGAGCAGTACTTC.